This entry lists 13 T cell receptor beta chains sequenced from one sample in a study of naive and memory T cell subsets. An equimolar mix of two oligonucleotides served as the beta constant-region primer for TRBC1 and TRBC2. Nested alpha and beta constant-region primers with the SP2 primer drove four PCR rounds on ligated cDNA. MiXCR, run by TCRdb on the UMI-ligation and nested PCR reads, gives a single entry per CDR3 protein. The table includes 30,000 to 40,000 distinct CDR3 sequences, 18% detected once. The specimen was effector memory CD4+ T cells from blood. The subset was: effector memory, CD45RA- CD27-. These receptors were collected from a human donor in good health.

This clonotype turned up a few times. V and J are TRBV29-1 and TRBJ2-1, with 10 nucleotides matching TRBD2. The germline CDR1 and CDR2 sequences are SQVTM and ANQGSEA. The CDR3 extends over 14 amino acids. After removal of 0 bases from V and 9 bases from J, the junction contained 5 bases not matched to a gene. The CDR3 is CSVEDPSGSPEQFF. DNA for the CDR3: TGCAGCGTTGAAGATCCTAGCGGGAGCCCTGAGCAGTTCTTC.

As DNA, the CDR3 is TGTGCCATCAGTGAATTTCAGAACACCGGGGAGCTGTTTTTT. This sequence encodes CAISEFQNTGELFF. This rearrangement joins TRBV10-3 to TRBJ2-2; no clear D. CDR3 size: 14 residues. Trimming cost V 3 bases and J 1 base, with 6 bases left between them. Germline V gene lookup returns CDR1 ENHRY and CDR2 SYGVKD.

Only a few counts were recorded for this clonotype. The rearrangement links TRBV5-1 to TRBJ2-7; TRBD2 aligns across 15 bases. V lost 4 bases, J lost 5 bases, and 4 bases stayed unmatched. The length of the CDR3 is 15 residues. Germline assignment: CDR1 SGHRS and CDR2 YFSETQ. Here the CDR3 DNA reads TGCGCCAGCAGCCTTGGGACTAGCGGGAGGCACGAGCAGTACTTC. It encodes CASSLGTSGRHEQYF.

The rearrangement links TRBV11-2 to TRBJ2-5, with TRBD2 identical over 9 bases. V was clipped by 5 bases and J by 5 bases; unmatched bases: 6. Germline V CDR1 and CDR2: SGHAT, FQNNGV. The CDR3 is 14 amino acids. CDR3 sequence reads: CASSARLAVETQYF. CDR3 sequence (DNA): TGTGCCAGCAGCGCCCGACTAGCGGTGGAGACCCAGTACTTC.

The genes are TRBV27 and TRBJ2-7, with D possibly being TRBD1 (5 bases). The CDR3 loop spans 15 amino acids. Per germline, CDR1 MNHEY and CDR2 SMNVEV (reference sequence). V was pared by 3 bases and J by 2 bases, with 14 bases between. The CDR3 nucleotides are TGTGCCAGCAGTTTCGTCCAGGGCAGGACCTACGAGCAGTACTTC. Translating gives CASSFVQGRTYEQYF.

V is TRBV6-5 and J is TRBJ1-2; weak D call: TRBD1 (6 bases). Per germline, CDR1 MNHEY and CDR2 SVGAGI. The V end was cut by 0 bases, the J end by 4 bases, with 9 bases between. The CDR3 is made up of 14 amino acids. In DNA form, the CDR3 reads TGTGCCAGCAGTTACTCAGAGGGGGGCTATGGCTACACCTTC. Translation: CASSYSEGGYGYTF.

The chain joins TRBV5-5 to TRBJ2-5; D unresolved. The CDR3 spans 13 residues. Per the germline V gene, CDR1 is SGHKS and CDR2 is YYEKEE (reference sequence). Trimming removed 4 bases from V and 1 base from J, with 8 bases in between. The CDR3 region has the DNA TGTGCCAGCAGCCAAGAACGCCAAGAGACCCAGTACTTC. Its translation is CASSQERQETQYF.

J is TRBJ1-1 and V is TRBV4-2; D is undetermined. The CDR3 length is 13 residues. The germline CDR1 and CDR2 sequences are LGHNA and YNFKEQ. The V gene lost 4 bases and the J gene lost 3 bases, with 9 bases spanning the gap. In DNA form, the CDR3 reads TGTGCCAGCAGCCTCAAAATTGACACTGAAGCTTTCTTT. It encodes CASSLKIDTEAFF.

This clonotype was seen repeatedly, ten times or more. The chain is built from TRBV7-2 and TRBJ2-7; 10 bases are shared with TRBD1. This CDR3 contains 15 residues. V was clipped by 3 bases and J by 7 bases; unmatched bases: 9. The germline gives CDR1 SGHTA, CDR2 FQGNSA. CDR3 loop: CASSFSGQGGGEQYF. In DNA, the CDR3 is TGTGCCAGCAGCTTTAGTGGACAGGGGGGTGGAGAGCAGTACTTC.

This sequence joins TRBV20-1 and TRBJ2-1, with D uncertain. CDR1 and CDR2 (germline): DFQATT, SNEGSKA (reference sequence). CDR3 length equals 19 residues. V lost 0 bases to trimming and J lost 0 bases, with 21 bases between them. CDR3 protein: CSARDPIRRRGDSYNEQFF. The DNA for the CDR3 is TGCAGTGCTAGAGATCCGATCCGCCGGCGCGGCGACTCCTACAATGAGCAGTTCTTC.

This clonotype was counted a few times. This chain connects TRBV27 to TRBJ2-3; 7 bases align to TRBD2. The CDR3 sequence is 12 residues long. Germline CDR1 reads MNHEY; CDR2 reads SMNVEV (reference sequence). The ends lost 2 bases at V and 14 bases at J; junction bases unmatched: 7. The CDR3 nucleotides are TGTGCCAGCAGTTTAGGTGGCGGGAGAGCGTATTTT. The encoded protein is CASSLGGGRAYF.

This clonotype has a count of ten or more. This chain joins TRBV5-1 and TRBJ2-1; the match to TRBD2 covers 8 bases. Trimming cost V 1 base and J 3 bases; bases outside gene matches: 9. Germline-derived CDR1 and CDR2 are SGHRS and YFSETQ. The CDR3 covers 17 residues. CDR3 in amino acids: CASSLRPTGTSYNEQFF. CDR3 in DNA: TGCGCCAGCAGCTTGCGGCCGACCGGGACTAGCTACAATGAGCAGTTCTTC.

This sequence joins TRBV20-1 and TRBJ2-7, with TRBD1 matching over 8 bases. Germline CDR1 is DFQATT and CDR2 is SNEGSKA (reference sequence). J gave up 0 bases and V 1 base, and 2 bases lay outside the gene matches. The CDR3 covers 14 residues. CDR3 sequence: CSARGGQGSYEQYF. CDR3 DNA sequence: TGCAGTGCTAGAGGTGGACAGGGCTCCTACGAGCAGTACTTC.